This TCR beta chain was observed in a study of blood T cell repertoires in COVID-19. For the study at large: Samples came from the United States, Italy and Spain, spanning acute and convalescent COVID-19.

J was trimmed by 2 bases and V by 6 bases; bases with no gene match: 8. The germline CDR1 and CDR2 sequences are SNHLY and FYNNEI. The CDR3 covers 16 residues. Those enrolled, adults aged roughly 18 to 90 years, came from about 24 US areas. Participants reported their clinical history, and cohort assignment relied on those reports. Generated by immunoSEQ multiplex PCR, the TCRdb table keeps only in-frame clones and is missing some. This sample yields approximately 150,000 clones, of which about 85% are seen a single time; about 5.8% belongs to the top ten. The receptor comes from a woman aged 40 to 50 with acute COVID-19. Sequencing was performed on PBMCs or T cells enriched from blood (not recorded which). The V gene is TRBV2, the J gene TRBJ1-5; 9 nucleotides align to TRBD1. The CDR3 loop reads CASSATGGGGNQPQHF. CDR3 DNA: TGTGCCAGCAGCGCAACAGGGGGCGGTGGCAATCAGCCCCAGCATTTT.